Shown below are 31 T cell receptor beta chains from a single sample sequenced in a study of control samples from healthy donors and cancer patients. TCRdb's table, derived via immunoSEQ multiplex PCR, lists solely in-frame clones and lacks some. Altogether 150,000 to 200,000 clones are present, 90% to 95% being singletons, with the ten largest covering about 1.6%. Sequencing input: blood. The receptors shown here come from a woman in her thirties in good health.

The chain joins TRBV28 to TRBJ1-1; no clear D. The CDR3 consists of 15 residues. Between the trimmed V and J ends, which lost 2 bases and 0 bases, there was a span of 10 bases. Germline V gene data show CDR1 as MDHEN and CDR2 as SYDVKM. DNA for the CDR3: TGTGCCAGCAGTTTAGAGGCGGTGGTGAACACTGAAGCTTTCTTT. This codes for CASSLEAVVNTEAFF.

The chain couples TRBV20-1 to TRBJ1-5; tentative D call: TRBD1 (5 bases). CDR3 length: 14 residues. The germline CDR1 and CDR2 sequences are DFQATT and SNEGSKA (reference sequence). V shed 3 bases and J shed 4 bases, with 13 bases lying between them. The CDR3 nucleotides read TGCAGTGCTAGTCGGGGGTTCGGGAATCAGCCCCAGCATTTT. The encoded protein is CSASRGFGNQPQHF.

The chain uses TRBV7-9 and TRBJ2-5; 11 nucleotides agree with TRBD1. CDR3 size: 16 residues. V lost 3 bases to trimming and J lost 5 bases; unmatched junction nucleotides: 8. Germline CDR1 SEHNR, CDR2 FQNEAQ (reference sequence). The chain's CDR3 is CASSFFGQGAGETQYF. The CDR3 nucleotides read TGTGCCAGCAGCTTCTTTGGACAGGGGGCAGGGGAGACCCAGTACTTC.

The chain employs TRBV10-3 and TRBJ1-6; 10 bases agree with TRBD1. CDR3 length: 13 amino acids. Looked up from germline, CDR1 is ENHRY and CDR2 is SYGVKD. Trimming at V came to 10 bases and at J to 8 bases, leaving 5 bases not matched to a gene. CDR3 nucleotide sequence: TGTGCCACTACCGGGACAGGGGATTCACCCCTCCACTTT. Protein sequence: CATTGTGDSPLHF.

The chain joins TRBV9 to TRBJ1-5; TRBD1 might be the D (6 bases). Germline CDR1 reads SGDLS; CDR2 reads YYNGEE. Trimming took off 4 bases at V and 6 bases at J, with 17 bases between the two ends. The CDR3 sequence is 15 residues long. The CDR3 here is CASSPSGGAGQPQHF. The CDR3 DNA is TGTGCCAGCAGCCCAAGCGGGGGCGCGGGTCAGCCCCAGCATTTT.

The genes are TRBV12-3 or TRBV12-4 and TRBJ1-5, with unresolved D. The ends were cut back, 6 bases at V and 1 base at J, with 7 bases in the middle. The CDR3 has 13 amino acids. CDR3 in amino acids: CASSTDSNQPQHF. Here the CDR3 DNA reads TGTGCCAGCAGCACAGACAGCAATCAGCCCCAGCATTTT.

This clone has just a few counts. The chain recombines TRBV15 with TRBJ2-2; no clear D. V was clipped by 3 bases and J by 3 bases, with 8 bases between them. Per germline, CDR1 LNHNV and CDR2 YYDKDF (reference sequence). The CDR3 is 14 residues long. Here the CDR3 reads CATSRVSDTGELFF. CDR3 DNA: TGTGCCACCAGCAGGGTTTCCGACACCGGGGAGCTGTTTTTT.

The V and J genes are TRBV4-2 and TRBJ2-2, with 11 bases identical to TRBD2. Germline V gives CDR1 LGHNA, CDR2 YNFKEQ. V was pared by 0 bases and J by 5 bases, with 2 bases of the junction left unmatched. The CDR3 totals 16 residues. CDR3 nucleotide sequence: TGTGCCAGCAGCCAAGATCTAGCGGGAGGAACCGGGGAGCTGTTTTTT. This translates into CASSQDLAGGTGELFF.

The chain uses TRBV4-1 and TRBJ1-5; 8 bases match TRBD1. The V segment lost 3 bases and the J segment 6 bases; nucleotides outside the gene matches: 4. The CDR3 loop spans 14 amino acids. Germline assignment: CDR1 MGHRA and CDR2 YSYEKL. CDR3: CASSQTGDGQPQHF. CDR3 DNA: TGCGCCAGCAGCCAGACAGGGGACGGTCAGCCCCAGCATTTT.

The V call is TRBV6-1, the J call TRBJ1-2; the D gene is possibly TRBD1 (6 bases). The V gene lost 3 bases and the J gene lost 5 bases, with 10 bases spanning the gap. Germline CDR1 is MNHNS and CDR2 is SASEGT. This CDR3 spans 13 amino acids. CDR3 bases: TGTGCCAGCAGTGAGGGACAACCTTATGGCTACACCTTC. It translates to CASSEGQPYGYTF.

The CDR3 DNA reads as TGTGCCAGCAGCGGGACTTCCCGGCCCCACTCTGGAAACACCATATATTTT. This sequence encodes CASSGTSRPHSGNTIYF. The chain uses TRBV9 and TRBJ1-3; D not resolved. Per germline, CDR1 SGDLS and CDR2 YYNGEE. Deletions cut 3 bases from V and 0 bases from J, with 16 bases between. The CDR3 sequence is 17 residues long.

The gene calls are TRBV10-1 and TRBJ1-3; D unclear. V was trimmed by 3 bases and J by 0 bases, leaving 9 bases between them. CDR1 and CDR2 (germline): WNHNN, SYGVQD (reference sequence). The CDR3 is 15 residues long. The CDR3 nucleotides read TGCGCCAGCAGTGACCCGTACAGCTCTGGAAACACCATATATTTT. It specifies CASSDPYSSGNTIYF.

The genes are TRBV7-8 and TRBJ1-5; a possible D gene is TRBD1 (6 bases). Germline CDR1 and CDR2: SGHVS and FQNEAQ. V was pared by 5 bases and J by 4 bases, with 15 bases between. CDR3 size: 15 residues. CDR3 amino acids: CASSGPLTGNQPQHF. The CDR3 DNA follows: TGTGCCAGCAGCGGCCCCCTAACAGGGAATCAGCCCCAGCATTTT.

This clone came up once. The CDR3 reads CASSGQGEGEAFF. The DNA for the CDR3 is TGCGCCAGCTCCGGACAGGGGGAGGGTGAAGCTTTCTTT. The gene calls are TRBV10-2 and TRBJ1-1, with 10 bases fitting TRBD1. V shed 8 bases, J shed 7 bases, and the junction held 7 bases outside the gene matches. The CDR3 totals 13 residues. Looked up from germline, CDR1 is WSHSY and CDR2 is SAAADI.

The chain carries TRBV3-1 (or the pseudogene TRBV3-2) and TRBJ2-5; unclear D gene. CDR3 length equals 12 residues. Germline CDR1 LGHDT, CDR2 YNNKEL (reference sequence). V was clipped by 4 bases and J by 4 bases, with 7 bases between them. CDR3 in amino acids: CASSRRTETQYF. The CDR3 DNA follows: TGTGCCAGCAGCCGAAGGACAGAGACCCAGTACTTC.

This chain links TRBV6-4 with TRBJ2-1, with D unclear. The CDR3 sequence is 12 residues long. CDR1 is MRHNA and CDR2 is SNTAGT in the germline V gene. The V end was cut by 3 bases, the J end by 6 bases, with 6 bases between. For the CDR3, the DNA is TGTGCCAGCAGTGATTACAGCAATGAGCAGTTCTTC. Protein: CASSDYSNEQFF.

The chain has TRBV5-1 and TRBJ2-1; 8 nucleotides match TRBD2. Trimming at V came to 3 bases and at J to 6 bases, leaving 2 bases not matched to a gene. From germline, CDR1 is SGHRS and CDR2 YFSETQ. The CDR3 has 13 residues. CDR3 amino acids: CASSSGLANEQFF. CDR3 bases: TGCGCCAGCAGCTCCGGACTAGCCAATGAGCAGTTCTTC.

The chain recombines TRBV29-1 with TRBJ2-7, with D tentatively TRBD1 or TRBD2 (5 bases each). Germline V lookup: CDR1 SQVTM, CDR2 ANQGSEA. The CDR3 runs 15 residues. Trimming removed 0 bases from V and 0 bases from J, with 12 bases in between. CDR3 region: CSVEDPRGSSYEQYF. DNA for the CDR3: TGCAGCGTTGAAGATCCGAGGGGTAGCTCCTACGAGCAGTACTTC.

About this clone: An end of the junction does not agree with germline; a read error may underlie this. Other nucleotide sequences from this sample produce the same CDR3. This rearrangement joins TRBV27 to TRBJ2-7, with D tentatively TRBD1 (5 bases). This CDR3 has 11 residues. CDR1 is MNHEY and CDR2 is SMNVEV in the germline V gene (reference sequence). The CDR3: CASSLGDEQYF. CDR3 bases: TGTGCCAGTAGTTTAGGGGACGAGCAGTACTTC.

Details on this clone: Within the sample, other DNA sequences also encode this same CDR3. The J gene is TRBJ1-1, the V gene TRBV7-9; D is ambiguous. Germline CDR1 SEHNR, CDR2 FQNEAQ (reference sequence). Trimming left V 1 base short and J 1 base short, with 4 bases between. CDR3 length: 13 residues. As DNA, the CDR3 is TGTGCCAGCAGCTTAGTCCAGAACACTGAAGCTTTCTTT. Its translation: CASSLVQNTEAFF.

V is TRBV28 and J is TRBJ2-1; 7 nucleotides agree with TRBD1. The CDR3 is made up of 15 amino acids. After removal of 7 bases from V and 3 bases from J, the junction contained 9 bases not matched to a gene. Germline V lookup: CDR1 MDHEN, CDR2 SYDVKM. As DNA, the CDR3 is TGTGCCAGCACCTTGGACAGGCTGAACTACAATGAGCAGTTCTTC. Translated: CASTLDRLNYNEQFF.

The sample holds one count of this clone. The V call is TRBV5-8, the J call TRBJ1-2, with TRBD1 matching over 8 bases. CDR1 and CDR2 from the germline V gene are SGHTS and YDEGEE. The V segment lost 3 bases and the J segment 6 bases; nucleotides outside the gene matches: 10. The CDR3 is 15 amino acids. The DNA of the CDR3 is TGTGCCAGCAGCTCGGACCCACAGGGGGGCCATGGCTACACCTTC. Protein product: CASSSDPQGGHGYTF.

This clone was recorded once. The CDR3, as DNA: TGTGCCAGCAGCTTACCGGGACAGGGACCTACGAACTATGGCTACACCTTC. Translating gives CASSLPGQGPTNYGYTF. The chain joins TRBV11-3 to TRBJ1-2, with 9 nucleotides matching TRBD1. CDR1 is SGHNT and CDR2 is YENEEA in the germline V gene. The CDR3 spans 17 residues. Trimming at V came to 2 bases and at J to 2 bases, leaving 9 bases not matched to a gene.

The chain recombines TRBV19 with TRBJ2-1; D remains ambiguous. This CDR3 spans 15 amino acids. Trimming took 1 base from V and 0 from J, leaving 7 bases between them. Germline values: CDR1 LNHDA, CDR2 SQIVND (reference sequence). CDR3 loop: CASSIAASSYNEQFF. The CDR3 bases are TGTGCCAGTAGTATAGCCGCTAGCTCCTACAATGAGCAGTTCTTC. Full variable domain (missing parts from reference TRBV19 and TRBJ2-1): DGGITQSPKYLFRKEGQNVTLSCEQNLNHDAMYWYRQDPGQGLRLIYYSQIVNDFQKGDIAEGYSVSREKKESFPLTVTSAQKNPTAFYLCASSIAASSYNEQFFGPGTRLTVL.

The chain carries TRBV7-3 and TRBJ2-7, with 10 positions matching TRBD2. Germline CDR1 SGHTA, CDR2 FQGTGA. The CDR3 is 15 amino acids. With V trimmed by 0 bases and J by 5 bases, 4 bases remained unmatched. The chain's CDR3 is CASSLTSGRFHEQYF. The CDR3 DNA follows: TGTGCCAGCAGCTTAACTAGCGGGAGGTTCCACGAGCAGTACTTC.

A single count supports this clone. The V call is TRBV10-3, the J call TRBJ1-1, with D unresolved. The V and J ends lost 0 bases and 0 bases respectively, with 8 bases between them. In germline, CDR1 is ENHRY, CDR2 SYGVKD. The CDR3 has 15 residues. CDR3 protein: CAISESAFMNTEAFF. CDR3 coding DNA: TGTGCCATCAGTGAGTCGGCATTTATGAACACTGAAGCTTTCTTT.

The count of this clone is one. The CDR3 sequence is CASSPRQGALVYGYTF. The CDR3 DNA reads as TGTGCCAGCTCACCACGACAGGGGGCTCTCGTCTATGGCTACACCTTC. The rearrangement uses TRBV18 and TRBJ1-2; 10 nucleotides match TRBD1. V shed 1 base and J 4 bases; nucleotides not matched to a gene: 6. Germline loops: CDR1 KGHSH, CDR2 LQKENI. This CDR3 contains 16 residues.

Concerning this clone itself: At the DNA level, this CDR3 is encoded by other sequences in the same sample as well. The chain joins TRBV6-5 to TRBJ2-7; D perhaps matches TRBD1 (5 bases). Trimming shortened V by 0 bases and J by 1 base, and 10 bases separated the two germline ends. The CDR3 runs to 15 residues. CDR1 and CDR2 (germline): MNHEY, SVGAGI. The chain's CDR3 is CASSYSSGASYEQYF. The CDR3 region has the DNA TGTGCCAGCAGTTACTCTAGTGGGGCGTCCTACGAGCAGTACTTC.

The CDR3 DNA follows: TGTGCCAGCAGCCAAGATCGAAGCTCCTACAATGAGCAGTTCTTC. This gives the protein CASSQDRSSYNEQFF. The J gene is TRBJ2-1, the V gene TRBV3-1 (or the pseudogene TRBV3-2); the D is unclear. V dropped 0 bases and J dropped 0 bases, with 6 bases sitting between them. This CDR3 spans 15 amino acids. Germline V gives CDR1 LGHDT, CDR2 YNNKEL (reference sequence).

The V gene is TRBV7-8, the J gene TRBJ1-1; the D gene is possibly TRBD1 (6 bases). The CDR3 consists of 13 residues. The germline V gene has CDR1 SGHVS and CDR2 FQNEAQ. The V end lost 2 bases, the J end lost 3 bases, and 7 bases lay between the germline ends. DNA for the CDR3: TGTGCCAGCAGCTTAAAGGGGGACACTGAAGCTTTCTTT. It encodes CASSLKGDTEAFF.

The rearrangement uses TRBV12-3 or TRBV12-4 and TRBJ1-2; no definite D call. V was cut by 1 base and J by 5 bases, with 8 bases left in between. CDR3 size: 13 residues. The CDR3 spells CASSLGSSYGYTF. For the CDR3, the DNA is TGTGCCAGCAGTTTAGGGTCTTCTTATGGCTACACCTTC.